Each of the 3 T cell receptor beta chains below was sequenced from the same sample in a study of blood T cell repertoires in COVID-19. The repertoire was sequenced with immunoSEQ multiplex PCR; TCRdb's copy has only in-frame clones and lacks some. The data show 130,000 to 150,000 clones, with more than 60% seen just once and roughly 13% held by the top ten. The sample was peripheral blood. These receptors originate from a man older than 75 with acute or convalescent COVID-19.

The chain couples TRBV9 to TRBJ1-4, with 7 nucleotides matching TRBD1. This CDR3 has 12 residues. The V and J ends lost 0 bases and 12 bases, in that order; junction bases with no gene match: 2. Per germline, CDR1 SGDLS and CDR2 YYNGEE. DNA of the CDR3: TGTGCCAGCAGCGTAGGACAGGGTCAACTGTTTTTT. This translates into CASSVGQGQLFF.

This sequence joins TRBV19 and TRBJ2-1, with D perhaps matching TRBD2 (5 bases). V was clipped by 6 bases and J by 5 bases, with 11 bases between them. Germline V gene sequence: CDR1 LNHDA, CDR2 SQIVND (reference sequence). The CDR3 has 13 residues. CDR3 nucleotide sequence: TGTGCCAGTAGCTCCGGGAACAACAATGAGCAGTTCTTC. Translating gives CASSSGNNNEQFF.

The V gene is TRBV7-2, the J gene TRBJ2-2, with TRBD1 identical over 7 bases. V trimming: 6 bases; J trimming: 5 bases; junction bases outside the gene matches: 6. The CDR3 has 14 amino acids. The germline V gene has CDR1 SGHTA and CDR2 FQGNSA. CDR3 sequence: CASSRGGRTGELFF. CDR3 bases: TGTGCCAGCAGTCGAGGGGGCCGGACCGGGGAGCTGTTTTTT.